This TCR beta chain was documented in a study of T cell responses to AZD1222 COVID-19 vaccine. The method was immunoSEQ multiplex PCR; TCRdb's version includes in-frame clones alone and lacks a portion of them. Of 150,000 to 200,000 clones detected, around 92% appear once; the ten largest clones hold approximately 1.3%. V dropped 0 bases and J dropped 5; count of bases not matched to a gene: 10. The CDR3 sequence is 17 residues long. CDR1 is SGHTA and CDR2 is FQGNSA in the germline V gene. V usage is TRBV7-2 and J usage is TRBJ2-5, with 9 positions matching TRBD2. The sequence derives from an adult in good health. This material consisted of peripheral blood, taken on day 0 of AZD1222 vaccination. The chain's CDR3 is CASSLASGGGARETQYF. CDR3 in DNA: TGTGCCAGCAGCTTAGCGTCTGGCGGGGGGGCCAGGGAGACCCAGTACTTC.